Shown below are 10 T cell receptor beta chains from a single sample sequenced in a study of cytomegalovirus exposure and HLA in healthy donors (dated by TCRdb to about 2017). Receptor amplification or capture employed the immunoSEQ multiplex PCR assay. The multiplex PCR relied on a mix of 60 forward primers for TCR Vbeta segments and 13 reverse primers for TCR Jbeta segments. Sourced from immuneACCESS, this table was stored by TCRdb with only in-frame sequences that have V and J called. A share of the clones is absent; for the studies checked, an unresolved V gene accounts for under half, and the remainder has no known explanation. The sample records about 160,000 clones, more than 70% of which are singletons. The ten most abundant clones make up 0.35% to 0.4% of the sample. Specimen: PBMCs. These TCRs come from a boy younger than 10 in good health and CMV-seronegative.

This clone has only one observation. V gene TRBV5-4 combines with J gene TRBJ2-1; TRBD2 matches at 12 bases. The CDR3 is 16 amino acids. Germline assignment: CDR1 SGHNT and CDR2 YYREEE (reference sequence). With 4 bases clipped from V and 9 bases from J, the junction kept 11 bases outside the gene matches. The CDR3 here is CASSTPTSGSLSEQFF. As DNA, the CDR3 is TGTGCCAGCAGCACGCCGACTAGCGGGAGTTTGAGTGAGCAGTTCTTC.

The chain joins TRBV6-5 to TRBJ2-3, with 7 bases identical to TRBD1. The CDR3 is made up of 14 amino acids. The V gene end was trimmed by 6 bases and the J gene end by 2 bases; junction bases not matched to a gene: 5. Germline CDR1 and CDR2: MNHEY and SVGAGI. This CDR3 reads CASSRGQDTDTQYF. CDR3 in DNA: TGTGCCAGCAGCCGTGGACAGGACACAGATACGCAGTATTTT.

The chain uses TRBV30 and TRBJ2-1; D is unresolved. The CDR3 loop spans 14 amino acids. Deletions cut 1 base from V and 2 bases from J, with 9 bases between. The germline gives CDR1 GTSNPN, CDR2 SVGIG (reference sequence). In nucleotides, the CDR3 is TGTGCCTGGAGTGCACAGTCGGCCTACAATGAGCAGTTCTTC. It yields the protein CAWSAQSAYNEQFF.

The V gene is TRBV5-5, the J gene TRBJ2-2, with 8 bases matching TRBD2. Germline V gene lookup returns CDR1 SGHKS and CDR2 YYEKEE (reference sequence). CDR3 size: 14 residues. V lost 2 bases and J lost 6; bases outside the gene matches: 3. The CDR3 DNA sequence: TGTGCCAGCAGCTTACCCGGGGGGGCCGGGGAGCTGTTTTTT. As protein: CASSLPGGAGELFF.

This clone occurred once. The chain joins TRBV19 to TRBJ2-1, with D maybe TRBD2 (6 bases). The V and J ends lost 5 bases and 0 bases respectively, with 17 bases between them. CDR1 is LNHDA and CDR2 is SQIVND in the germline V gene (reference sequence). The CDR3 is made up of 17 amino acids. CDR3 DNA: TGTGCCAGTAGTCCCAAGGGTAGCGGTAGCTCCTACAATGAGCAGTTCTTC. It yields the protein CASSPKGSGSSYNEQFF.

This clone was recorded a few times. This rearrangement joins TRBV30 to TRBJ2-1; 13 bases map to TRBD2. The CDR3 consists of 18 residues. Per germline, CDR1 GTSNPN and CDR2 SVGIG (reference sequence). Unmatched junction bases numbered 13, after V lost 1 base and J lost 7 bases. The CDR3 here is CAWSESFSGTSGINEQFF. The CDR3 nucleotides read TGTGCCTGGAGTGAAAGTTTTTCCGGGACTAGCGGGATTAATGAGCAGTTCTTC.

This clone showed up just a few times. The rearrangement uses TRBV28 and TRBJ2-7, with a possible D match to TRBD1 (6 bases). Germline V gene data show CDR1 as MDHEN and CDR2 as SYDVKM. The CDR3 covers 14 residues. Trimming pared 3 bases from V and 3 bases from J, leaving 12 bases between. CDR3 residues: CASSFQGRRYEQYF. The CDR3 coding sequence is TGTGCCAGCAGTTTTCAGGGGCGCCGCTACGAGCAGTACTTC.

This clone has just one count. The CDR3 DNA reads TGTGCCAGCAGCTTGGAAACGGGGTCGGGGGCCTACGAGCAGTACTTC. Translation: CASSLETGSGAYEQYF. This chain links TRBV5-5 with TRBJ2-7, with a tentative D call TRBD2 (6 bases). Per the germline V gene, CDR1 is SGHKS and CDR2 is YYEKEE (reference sequence). This CDR3 has 16 amino acids. V dropped 0 bases and J dropped 2 bases, with 15 bases sitting between them.

The V gene is TRBV6-6, the J gene TRBJ2-3; TRBD1 might be the D (6 bases). The CDR3 sequence is 15 residues long. The germline CDR1 and CDR2 sequences are MNHNY and SVGAGI (reference sequence). Deletions cut 2 bases from V and 8 bases from J, with 17 bases between. The CDR3 nucleotides read TGTGCCAGCAGTTACCCCGCAGGGCAAGGGGGTACGCAGTATTTT. It yields the protein CASSYPAGQGGTQYF.

This clone was counted a single time. The gene calls are TRBV4-1 and TRBJ2-1, with 10 bases matching TRBD2. The germline gives CDR1 MGHRA, CDR2 YSYEKL. The CDR3 is 17 residues long. The V segment lost 1 base and the J segment 4 bases; nucleotides outside the gene matches: 7. This chain's CDR3 is CASSQVSGRDLYNEQFF. The DNA for the CDR3 is TGCGCCAGCAGCCAAGTAAGCGGGAGGGATCTTTACAATGAGCAGTTCTTC.